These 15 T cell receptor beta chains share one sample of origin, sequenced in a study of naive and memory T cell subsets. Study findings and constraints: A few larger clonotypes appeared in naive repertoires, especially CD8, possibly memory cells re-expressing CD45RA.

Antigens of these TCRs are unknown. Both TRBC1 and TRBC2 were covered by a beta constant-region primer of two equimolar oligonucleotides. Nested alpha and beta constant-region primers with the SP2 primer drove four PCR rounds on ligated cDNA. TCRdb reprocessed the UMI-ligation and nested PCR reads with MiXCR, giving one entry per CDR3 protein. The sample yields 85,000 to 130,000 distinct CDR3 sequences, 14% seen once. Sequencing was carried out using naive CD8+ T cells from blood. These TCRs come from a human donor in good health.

The CDR3 is CASSQEGSGGYNEQFF. As DNA, the CDR3 is TGCGCCAGCAGCCAAGAAGGTAGCGGGGGATACAATGAGCAGTTCTTC. The J gene is TRBJ2-1, the V gene TRBV4-3; 9 nucleotides line up with TRBD2. The V and J ends lost 0 bases and 4 bases, in that order; junction bases with no gene match: 4. Germline CDR1 and CDR2: LGHNA and YSLEER. The CDR3 consists of 16 residues.

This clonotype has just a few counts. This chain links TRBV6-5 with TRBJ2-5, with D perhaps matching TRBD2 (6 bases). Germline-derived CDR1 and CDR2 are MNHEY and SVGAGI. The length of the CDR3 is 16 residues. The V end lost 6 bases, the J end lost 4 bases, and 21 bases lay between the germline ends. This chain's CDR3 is CASSLLSQAGVETQYF. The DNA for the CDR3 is TGTGCCAGCAGCCTACTGAGCCAAGCGGGTGTAGAGACCCAGTACTTC.

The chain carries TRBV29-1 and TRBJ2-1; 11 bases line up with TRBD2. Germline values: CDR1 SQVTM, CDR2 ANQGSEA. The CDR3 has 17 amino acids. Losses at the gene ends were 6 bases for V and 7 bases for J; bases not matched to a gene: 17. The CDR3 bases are TGCAGCGTCGATGGGTTAGCGGGGGGGCGTAGATTTAATGAGCAGTTCTTC. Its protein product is CSVDGLAGGRRFNEQFF.

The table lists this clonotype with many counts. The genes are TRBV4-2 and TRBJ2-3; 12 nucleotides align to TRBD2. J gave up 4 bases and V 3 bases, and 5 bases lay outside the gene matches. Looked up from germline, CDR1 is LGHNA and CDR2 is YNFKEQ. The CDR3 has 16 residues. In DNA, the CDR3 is TGTGCCAGCAGCCAGTCTAGCGGGGGGGGCCCAGATACGCAGTATTTT. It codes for CASSQSSGGGPDTQYF.

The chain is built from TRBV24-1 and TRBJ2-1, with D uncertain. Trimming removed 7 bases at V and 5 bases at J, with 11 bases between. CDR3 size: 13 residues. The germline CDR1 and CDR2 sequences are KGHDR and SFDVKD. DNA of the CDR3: TGTGCCACCAGGCAGACTCCGAACAATGAGCAGTTCTTC. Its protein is CATRQTPNNEQFF.

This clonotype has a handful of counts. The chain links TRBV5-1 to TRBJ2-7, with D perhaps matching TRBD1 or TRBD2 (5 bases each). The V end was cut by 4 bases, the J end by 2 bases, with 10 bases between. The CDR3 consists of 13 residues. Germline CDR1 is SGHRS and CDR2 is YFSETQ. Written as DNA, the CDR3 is TGCGCCAGCAGCGGAGAGGGGACCTACGAGCAGTACTTC. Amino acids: CASSGEGTYEQYF. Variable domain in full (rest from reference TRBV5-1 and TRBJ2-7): KAGVTQTPRYLIKTRGQQVTLSCSPISGHRSVSWYQQTPGQGLQFLFEYFSETQRNKGNFPGRFSGRQFSNSRSEMNVSTLELGDSALYLCASSGEGTYEQYFGPGTRLTVT.

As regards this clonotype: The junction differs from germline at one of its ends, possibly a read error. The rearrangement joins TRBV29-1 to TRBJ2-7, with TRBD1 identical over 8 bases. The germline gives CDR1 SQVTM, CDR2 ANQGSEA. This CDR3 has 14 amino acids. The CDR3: CSAEERTGYYEQYF. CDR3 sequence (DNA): TGCAGCGCTGAAGAGCGGACAGGGTACTACGAGCAGTACTTC.

The CDR3 DNA follows: TGCAGCGTTGTAGGGGGGACGACCCACGAGCAGTACTTC. As protein: CSVVGGTTHEQYF. The chain employs TRBV29-1 and TRBJ2-7; D might be TRBD1 or TRBD2, each matching 6 bases. This CDR3 comprises 13 residues. The V end was cut by 4 bases, the J end by 5 bases, with 15 bases between. Germline V gene lookup returns CDR1 SQVTM and CDR2 ANQGSEA.

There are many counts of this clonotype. CDR3 in DNA: TGTGCCAGCAGCCCTTTGGGGGGAGACCTGAATGAGCAGTTCTTC. The encoded protein is CASSPLGGDLNEQFF. V gene TRBV19 combines with J gene TRBJ2-1; the D gene is possibly TRBD2 (6 bases). Trimming removed 9 bases from V and 7 bases from J, with 22 bases in between. Germline V gene sequence: CDR1 LNHDA, CDR2 SQIVND (reference sequence). This CDR3 has 15 amino acids. The full variable domain, with the rest looked up from reference TRBV19 and TRBJ2-1, is DGGITQSPKYLFRKEGQNVTLSCEQNLNHDAMYWYRQDPGQGLRLIYYSQIVNDFQKGDIAEGYSVSREKKESFPLTVTSAQKNPTAFYLCASSPLGGDLNEQFFGPGTRLTVL.

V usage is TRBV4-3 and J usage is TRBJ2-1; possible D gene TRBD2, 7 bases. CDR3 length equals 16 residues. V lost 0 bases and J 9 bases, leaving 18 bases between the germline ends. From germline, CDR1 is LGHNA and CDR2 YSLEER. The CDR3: CASSQESGGGISEQFF. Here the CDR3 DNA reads TGCGCCAGCAGCCAAGAAAGCGGCGGGGGCATCAGTGAGCAGTTCTTC.

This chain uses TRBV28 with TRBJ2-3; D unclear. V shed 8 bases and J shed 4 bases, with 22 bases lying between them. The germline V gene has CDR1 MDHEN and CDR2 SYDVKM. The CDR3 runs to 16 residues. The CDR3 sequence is CASSSKTTLFADTQYF. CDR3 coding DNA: TGTGCCAGCTCCTCGAAAACCACCCTGTTCGCAGATACGCAGTATTTT.

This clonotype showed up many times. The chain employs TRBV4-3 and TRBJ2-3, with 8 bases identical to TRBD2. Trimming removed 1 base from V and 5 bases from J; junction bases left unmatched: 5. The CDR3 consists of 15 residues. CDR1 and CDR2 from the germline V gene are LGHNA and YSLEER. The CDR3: CASSQAGGAGDTQYF. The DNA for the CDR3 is TGCGCCAGCAGCCAAGCCGGGGGGGCGGGAGATACGCAGTATTTT.

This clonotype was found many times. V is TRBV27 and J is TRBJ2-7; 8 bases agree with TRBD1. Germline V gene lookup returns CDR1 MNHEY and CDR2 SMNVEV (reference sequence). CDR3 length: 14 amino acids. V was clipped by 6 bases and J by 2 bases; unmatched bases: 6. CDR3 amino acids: CASRSGQVTYEQYF. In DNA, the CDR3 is TGTGCCAGCAGGTCGGGACAGGTCACCTACGAGCAGTACTTC.

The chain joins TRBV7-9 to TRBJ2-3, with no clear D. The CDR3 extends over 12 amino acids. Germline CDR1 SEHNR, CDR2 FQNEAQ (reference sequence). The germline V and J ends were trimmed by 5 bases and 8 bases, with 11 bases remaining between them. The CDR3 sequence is CASSPRPITQYF. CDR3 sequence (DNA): TGTGCCAGCAGCCCCCGACCCATTACGCAGTATTTT. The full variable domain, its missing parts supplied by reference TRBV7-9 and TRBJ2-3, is DTGVSQNPRHKITKRGQNVTFRCDPISEHNRLYWYRQTLGQGPEFLTYFQNEAQLEKSRLLSDRFSAERPKGSFSTLEIQRTEQGDSAMYLCASSPRPITQYFGPGTRLTVL.

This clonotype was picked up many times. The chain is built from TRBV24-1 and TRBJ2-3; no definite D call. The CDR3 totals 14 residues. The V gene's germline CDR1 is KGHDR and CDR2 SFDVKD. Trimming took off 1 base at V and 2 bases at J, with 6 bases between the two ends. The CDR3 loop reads CATSDFADTDTQYF. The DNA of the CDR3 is TGTGCCACCAGTGATTTTGCGGACACAGATACGCAGTATTTT.